A single sample is the source of the 2 T cell receptor beta chains below, sequenced in a study of shared clonotypes between healthy human individuals (TCRdb year 2020). Library prep was done by the immunoSEQ multiplex PCR assay. This is the immuneACCESS table as TCRdb keeps it, with only in-frame sequences that have V and J called. A part of the clones is gone; compared with another copy, unresolved V genes explain less than half, and the rest is unexplained. Across this sample there are more than 1.2 million clones, with 97% to 99% seen only once. Of the sample, 0.36% is held by the ten largest clones. The sequencing input was naive CD4+ T cells sorted from blood. Taken with the paper, the label for cell subset or site translates to: CD45RA+ positively selected. The receptors originated from a man aged 25 to 45 in good health.

The genes are TRBV4-1 and TRBJ2-7; D may match TRBD1 or TRBD2 (5 bases each). The CDR3 consists of 14 residues. Germline V gene sequence: CDR1 MGHRA, CDR2 YSYEKL. V was cut by 4 bases and J by 5 bases, with 15 bases left in between. The CDR3: CASSLGPKGDEQYF. The CDR3 DNA reads as TGCGCCAGCAGCCTGGGACCAAAAGGCGACGAGCAGTACTTC.

The chain is built from TRBV7-8 and TRBJ1-1; D is ambiguous. Per germline, CDR1 SGHVS and CDR2 FQNEAQ. The CDR3 has 14 residues. The V end was cut by 1 base, the J end by 5 bases, with 11 bases between. CDR3 amino acids: CASSLVRTRTEAFF. In nucleotides, the CDR3 is TGTGCCAGCAGCTTAGTCAGGACGAGGACTGAAGCTTTCTTT.